The entry below describes one TCR beta chain. What it recognizes is unknown. The source of the sample is a study of cytomegalovirus exposure and HLA in healthy donors. In the study overall: Earlier work reported 117 million unique TCR beta sequences from about 179 million T cells. Drawn from HLA-typed donors, about 82 million unique TCRs were held in an early data release. Study-level points and caveats: Later work associated roughly 15,000 TCR beta sequences with HLA alleles at 0.05 false discovery rate.

Trimming took 3 bases from V and 6 from J; bases not matched to a gene: 6. The CDR3 contains 15 residues. In germline, CDR1 is MNHNS, CDR2 SASEGT. PCR involved 60 Vbeta and 13 Jbeta primers. Original data processing: A follow-up analysis tallied some 80 million unique TCR beta chains, roughly 11 million shared. The data were produced by immunoSEQ multiplex PCR, yet TCRdb's version contains in-frame clones alone and is incomplete. V, J and clone size derive from that table, while D and trimming were established from the DNA sequence. The sample shows about 99,000 clones, roughly 72% of them seen only once.

The chain employs TRBV6-1 and TRBJ2-1; 9 bases map to TRBD2. The sequence was collected from a woman younger than 35 in good health and CMV-seropositive. Material for sequencing was PBMCs. Here the CDR3 reads CASSDSGSPPNEQFF. The CDR3 bases are TGTGCCAGCAGTGATAGCGGGAGCCCTCCCAATGAGCAGTTCTTC.